This T cell receptor (beta chain) was retrieved from a study of cytomegalovirus exposure and HLA in healthy donors (TCRdb year 2017). General notes on the study: An earlier analysis of about 560 of the donors reported 276 Gb of sequence data and approximately 120 million unique TCR beta sequences obtained from around 190 million T cells. About 300 gigabases of sequencing data and approximately 85 million unique TCR sequences were included in an early release covering over 600 HLA-typed donors. Of the roughly 400 genotyped donors, 70% to 90% were placed in the genetic ancestry cluster associated with self-reported Caucasian donors. The study was designed to test whether signatures of past pathogen exposure could be identified by cataloging public T cell receptors. The study profiled the T cell repertoires of about 720 subjects by immunosequencing and related them to cytomegalovirus serostatus. A separate validation cohort of roughly 120 different subjects was used in addition to the 666-subject first cohort. To predict cytomegalovirus infection status, the study brought together high-throughput TCR immunosequencing, statistical association of individual TCRs with disease status, and machine learning. A later analysis re-analyzed previously published TCR beta repertoires from roughly 690 donors and added high-resolution HLA genotyping to study TCR occurrence patterns. Rather than drawing on any new phenotypic data, the later analysis identified candidate immune exposures from TCR beta sequences and the way those sequences occurred across donors. An earlier analysis of several hundred of the donors applied high-throughput TCR beta sequencing to assess whether each TCR beta V gene segment acted as functional or pseudogenic. Donor age, sex, ethnicity and CMV serostatus were compiled alongside the repertoire data. Genome-wide SNP genotypes for about 65% of the 666 donors were used in a later genetic analysis, which treated that subset as a discovery cohort. Every discovery cohort repertoire had been produced on one sequencing platform. HLA typing covered class I and class II loci at four-digit resolution. The number of typed donors differed by locus: about 620-640 for A, B, C, DRB1 and DQB1; 522 for DQA1; approximately 600 for DPA1; and 400 to 480 for DPB1. A handful of DR-DQ haplotypes were handled as single units for association and clustering because linkage in the cohort was strong. Among 300 to 500 genotyped donors of the cohort, an average of about 220,000 unique TCR beta nucleotide sequences was sequenced per donor, of which approximately 19% were non-productive. Overall study outcomes, separate from this receptor: Sequencing depth was assumed to be roughly uniform across donors in the presence/absence analyses, though that assumption may not hold. In an earlier analysis of 500 to 650 of the donors, most TCR beta V segments appeared in productive rearrangements about 87% or about 30% of the time, broadly matching IMGT annotations. A total of 150 to 200 TCR beta chains were listed by the study as associated with cytomegalovirus. Because counts were too low, about 18 rarely observed V segments, including chromosome 9 orphons, were left out of the earlier analysis of roughly 600 of the donors. In a later analysis, most CMV-associated TCR beta chains were found to appear HLA-restricted, with HLA associations seemingly driven largely by CMV exposure. This cohort had only TCR beta chains sequenced, and the lack of alpha or paired-chain data limited which features could be detected. The 87-base-pair reads could not distinguish some IMGT-functional V segments, including TRBV6-2 and TRBV6-3, so those segments were excluded. A further reported finding was that TCR beta sequences accurately predicted the HLA-A and HLA-B alleles for most subjects in the first cohort. At a false discovery rate of 0.05, a later analysis linked 15,000 to 20,000 TCR beta sequences to specific HLA alleles. The authors suggested that the approach could potentially be generalized to other disease states and immunological phenotypes. In both the original and validation cohorts, the classifier was reported to diagnose cytomegalovirus status with high specificity and sensitivity. A later analysis reported that several top co-occurrence clusters appeared linked to parvovirus B19, influenza, CMV and Epstein-Barr virus. In a later analysis, HLA-associated TCR beta chains were found to be more clonally expanded and to have lower generation probabilities than equally common non-associated chains. CMV serostatus was the only immune exposure information available for the cohort. In a later genetic analysis, fewer N-insertions in productive TCRs were reported among donors in an Asian-associated ancestry cluster than the 666-donor mean. Correlated functional status among segregating V segments might be attributable to linkage disequilibrium, but an unknown experimental factor could not be ruled out. In vitro tests confirmed that a few of the cytomegalovirus-associated TCR beta chains recognize cytomegalovirus antigens. Assigning TCR associations to individual alleles was difficult when HLA alleles, especially DR and DQ, strongly co-occurred. Because HLA typing was missing for some donors at each locus, association tests included only the typed subset. V-gene and J-gene trimming of TCR beta chains was associated with a missense DCLRE1C variant in a later genetic analysis, and the association was replicated in an independent cohort. Most TCR sequences were seen in very few donors, while some public TCRs were found in many individuals. In a later analysis, the rate of TCR association differed among HLA loci, with DRB1 alleles having the most associated TCRs and HLA-C alleles having the fewest. The sequencing pipeline was judged likely to have produced a cluster of highly shared sequence variants as a technical artifact.

The cohort comprised under 700 healthy bone marrow donors. At the time of sampling, every cohort member was nominally healthy, though immune exposures that went unrecorded were likely present. The donor tested CMV seropositive and was one of the 289 seropositive cohort members. Every donor gave a peripheral blood sample, and the peripheral blood mononuclear cells from that sample were used for TCR beta sequencing. Genomic DNA was extracted from the blood cell samples with the Qiagen DNeasy Blood Extraction Kit. Regarding this clone: It lacks a known antigen. No much larger clone exists at a distance of one base, and base qualities are not known.

Its CDR3 holds 14 amino acids, cysteine through phenylalanine. Kept here is only the CDR3 DNA, which spans 42 bases and is read in frame from base 1. Library construction relied on the immunoSEQ multiplex PCR assay. A mixture of 60 forward primers for TCR Vbeta segments and 13 reverse primers for TCR Jbeta segments was used in the multiplex PCR. A multiplex PCR assay on genomic DNA amplified the CDR3 region of rearranged TCR beta genes. The Illumina HiSeq System was used to sequence the amplified TCR beta libraries as 87-base-pair reads. In the original analysis: In a later analysis, 77 million or so unique TCR beta chains were counted across the roughly 670 repertoires, and roughly 11 million of these chains were shared by at least two donors. To remove PCR and sequencing errors, raw reads were error-corrected and collapsed into unique sequences using a nearest-neighbor algorithm that merged closely related sequences. V, D and J gene segments were assigned by aligning CDR3 sequences to IMGT reference sequences. For a sequence to be retained, at least a six-nucleotide match to both a V gene segment and a J gene segment was required. Rearrangements were called productive when the CDR3 lacked stop codons and stayed in frame with V and J; all others were non-productive. Following IMGT convention, CDR3 was defined as the stretch from the second conserved V-encoded cysteine up to the conserved J-encoded phenylalanine. The earlier analysis of about 570 of the donors excluded any sequence lacking an unambiguous match to a single V gene segment. An earlier analysis of fewer than 750 of the donors classified V segments as functional when productive rearrangements were above 56.7% and as segregating when the standard deviation between donors was above 5%. A statistical classification framework was built to diagnose cytomegalovirus status from the catalog of TCR beta chain sequences. In a later analysis, TCR nucleotide sequences were compared against IMGT/GENE-DB human TR gene sequences so that V and J genes could be assigned. Using the TCRdist pipeline, a later analysis assigned CDR3 sequences along with most-parsimonious VDJ recombination scenarios. In a later analysis, every TCR beta chain was defined by the combination of its CDR3 amino acid sequence and its V-gene family, and reads without a unique V-gene family were dropped. In a later analysis, 550 to 650 highly shared, low-generation-probability nucleotide sequences were removed to address suspected cross-contamination and a sequencing artifact. For each public chain, a later analysis derived a clonal expansion index from normalized ranks of inferred template counts within each repertoire. In a later analysis, generation probabilities were computed using a VDJ recombination model fitted to out-of-frame rearrangements, and the results were checked against IGoR. Hypergeometric tests were used in a later analysis to score TCR-TCR, TCR-HLA and TCR-CMV co-occurrence, with a repertoire-size bias correction applied to the TCR pairs. A later analysis estimated false discovery rates by permuting HLA or CMV assignments 20 times. A later analysis grouped co-occurring TCRs with DBSCAN, adding TCRdist sequence similarity when clustering within HLA-allele-positive subsets. Repertoires with fewer than 30,000 or more than 120,000 public chains, plus five repertoires with anomalous nucleotide sharing, were excluded from co-occurrence clustering. The clones in this table, taken by TCRdb from immuneACCESS, are in-frame only. Not every clone is retained; where verified, under half of the shortfall comes from an unresolved V gene, and the cause of the rest is unknown. D and trimming come from the DNA, and the V and J calls and clone size come from that table. The sample has roughly 82,000 clones on record, around 76% of them singletons. Clones ranked in the top ten supply 6.2% of the sample.

This chain joins TRBV21-1 to TRBJ2-7; the table names TRBD1, a call not compared with the DNA. TRBV21-1 is a pseudogene. Material: PBMCs. The sequence came from a woman aged 45-65 years in good health and CMV-seropositive. CDR3 reads: CASSNYRGEYEQYF. The DNA reads TGTGCCAGCAGCAACTACAGGGGGGAGTACGAGCAGTACTTC.